This T cell receptor (beta chain) was obtained from a study of T cell responses to AZD1222 COVID-19 vaccine. The CDR3 runs to 13 residues. Deletions cut 2 bases from V and 9 bases from J, with 16 bases between. The germline V gene has CDR1 GTSNPN and CDR2 SVGIG (reference sequence). Overall study findings and caveats: Repertoire samples came only from after the peak T cell response. CD4 TCRs associated with vaccination spanned spike, dominating at 160-218 and 743-854.

Comments on this clone: Its antigen is unidentified.

Profiling relied on immunoSEQ multiplex PCR, and the TCRdb table lists in-frame clones only, not all of them. The sample has some 70,000 clones; roughly 84% are singletons. The chain joins TRBV30 to TRBJ1-2, with D unresolved. The source was peripheral blood, collected on day 0 of AZD1222 vaccination. The clonotype originates from an adult in good health. CDR3 coding DNA: TGTGCCTGGAGTCCTCATCCTGGCGCTAGCTACACCTTC. Translation: CAWSPHPGASYTF.